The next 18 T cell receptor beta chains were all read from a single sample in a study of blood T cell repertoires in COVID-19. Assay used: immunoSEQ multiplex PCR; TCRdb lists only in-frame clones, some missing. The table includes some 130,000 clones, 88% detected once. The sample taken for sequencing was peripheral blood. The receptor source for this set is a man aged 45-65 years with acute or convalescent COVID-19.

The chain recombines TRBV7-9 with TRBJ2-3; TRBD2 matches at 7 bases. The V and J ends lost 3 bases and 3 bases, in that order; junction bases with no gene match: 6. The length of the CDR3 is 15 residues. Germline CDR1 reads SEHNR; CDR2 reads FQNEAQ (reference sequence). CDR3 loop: CASSFSRGGTDTQYF. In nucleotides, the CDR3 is TGTGCCAGCAGCTTTAGCCGCGGGGGTACAGATACGCAGTATTTT.

The DNA for the CDR3 is TGTGCCAGCAGCCAGATAATAAGAGGGTACACCTTC. Its protein product is CASSQIIRGYTF. The chain joins TRBV28 to TRBJ1-2, with D uncertain. The length of the CDR3 is 12 residues. Germline loops: CDR1 MDHEN, CDR2 SYDVKM. Trimming cost V 6 bases and J 11 bases, with 16 bases left between them.

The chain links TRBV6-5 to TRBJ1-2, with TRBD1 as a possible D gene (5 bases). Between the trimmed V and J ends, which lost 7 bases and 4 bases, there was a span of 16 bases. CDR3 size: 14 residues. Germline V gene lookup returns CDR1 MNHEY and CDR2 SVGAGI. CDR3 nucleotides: TGTGCCAGCAACGAGGGAGGGGCCGGCTATGGCTACACCTTC. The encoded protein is CASNEGGAGYGYTF.

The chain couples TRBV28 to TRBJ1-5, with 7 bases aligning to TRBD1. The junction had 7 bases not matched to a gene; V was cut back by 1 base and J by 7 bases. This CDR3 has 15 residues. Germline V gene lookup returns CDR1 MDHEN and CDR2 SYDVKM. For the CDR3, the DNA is TGTGCCAGCAGTTTATACGGGGCAGGGGGACAGCCCCAGCATTTT. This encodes CASSLYGAGGQPQHF.

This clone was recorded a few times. CDR3: CASRRTGDNTEAFF. In DNA form, the CDR3 reads TGTGCCAGCAGAAGGACAGGGGACAACACTGAAGCTTTCTTT. This chain uses TRBV6-4 with TRBJ1-1; 9 bases match TRBD1. The germline V gene encodes CDR1 MRHNA and CDR2 SNTAGT. CDR3 length: 14 amino acids. V shed 6 bases, J shed 2 bases, and the junction held 4 bases outside the gene matches.

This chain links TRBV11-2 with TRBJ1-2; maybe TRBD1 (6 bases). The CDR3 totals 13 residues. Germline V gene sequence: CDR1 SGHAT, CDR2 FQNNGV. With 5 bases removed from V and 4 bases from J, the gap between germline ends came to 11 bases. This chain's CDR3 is CASSPIGGYGYTF. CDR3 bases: TGTGCCAGCAGCCCCATAGGGGGCTATGGCTACACCTTC.

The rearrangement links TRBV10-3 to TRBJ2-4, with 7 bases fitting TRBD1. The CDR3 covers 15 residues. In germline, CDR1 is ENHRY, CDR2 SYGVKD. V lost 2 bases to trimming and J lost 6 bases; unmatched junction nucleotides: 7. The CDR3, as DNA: TGTGCCATCAGTGAGCGACAGGGCGGCGGAAACATTCAGTACTTC. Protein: CAISERQGGGNIQYF.

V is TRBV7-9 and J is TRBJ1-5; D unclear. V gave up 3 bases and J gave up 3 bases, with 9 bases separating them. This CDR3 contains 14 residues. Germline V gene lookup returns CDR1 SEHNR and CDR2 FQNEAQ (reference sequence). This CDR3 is CASSLGQVNQPQHF. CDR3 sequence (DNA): TGTGCCAGCAGCTTGGGTCAGGTCAATCAGCCCCAGCATTTT.

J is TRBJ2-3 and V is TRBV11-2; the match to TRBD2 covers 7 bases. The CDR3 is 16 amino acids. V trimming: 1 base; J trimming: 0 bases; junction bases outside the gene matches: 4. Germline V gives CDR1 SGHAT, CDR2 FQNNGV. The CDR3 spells CASSLGAGRSTDTQYF. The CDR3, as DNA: TGTGCCAGCAGCTTAGGTGCCGGGAGGAGCACAGATACGCAGTATTTT.

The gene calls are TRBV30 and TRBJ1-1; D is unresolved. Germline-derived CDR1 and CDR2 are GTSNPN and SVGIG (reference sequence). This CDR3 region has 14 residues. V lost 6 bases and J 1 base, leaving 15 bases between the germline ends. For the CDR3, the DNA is TGTGCCTGCGGCCTGGGAGGAGGGAACACTGAAGCTTTCTTT. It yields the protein CACGLGGGNTEAFF.

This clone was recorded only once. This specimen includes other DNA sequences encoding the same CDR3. The CDR3 DNA follows: TGTGCCAGCTCACCGACAGGACAGGGAAGCAATCAGCCCCAGCATTTT. Translation: CASSPTGQGSNQPQHF. The V call is TRBV18, the J call TRBJ1-5, with 8 bases lining up with TRBD1. The V gene end was trimmed by 3 bases and the J gene end by 1 base; junction bases not matched to a gene: 5. This CDR3 region has 16 residues. Germline V gene lookup returns CDR1 KGHSH and CDR2 LQKENI.

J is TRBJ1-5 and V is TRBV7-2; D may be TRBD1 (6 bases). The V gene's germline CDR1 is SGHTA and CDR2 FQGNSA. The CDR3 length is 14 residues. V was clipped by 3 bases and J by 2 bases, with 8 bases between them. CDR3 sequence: CASSFAGGNQPQHF. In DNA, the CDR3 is TGTGCCAGCAGCTTCGCAGGGGGCAATCAGCCCCAGCATTTT.

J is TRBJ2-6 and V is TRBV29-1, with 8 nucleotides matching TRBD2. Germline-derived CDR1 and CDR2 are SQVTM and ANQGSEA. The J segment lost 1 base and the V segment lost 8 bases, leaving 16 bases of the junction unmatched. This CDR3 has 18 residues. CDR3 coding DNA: TGCAGCCCAACGAATCCTGGACTAGCCTTTTCTGGGGCCAACGTCCTGACTTTC. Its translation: CSPTNPGLAFSGANVLTF.

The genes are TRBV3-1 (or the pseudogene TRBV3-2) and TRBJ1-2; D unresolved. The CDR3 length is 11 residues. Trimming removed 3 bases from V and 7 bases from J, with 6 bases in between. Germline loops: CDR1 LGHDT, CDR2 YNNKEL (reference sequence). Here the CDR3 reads CASSHEGGYTF. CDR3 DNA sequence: TGTGCCAGCAGCCATGAGGGTGGCTACACCTTC.

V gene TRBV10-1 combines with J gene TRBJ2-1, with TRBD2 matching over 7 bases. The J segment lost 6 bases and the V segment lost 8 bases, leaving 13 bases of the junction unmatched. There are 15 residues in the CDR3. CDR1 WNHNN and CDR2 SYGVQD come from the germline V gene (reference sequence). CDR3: CASHPGAGLANEQFF. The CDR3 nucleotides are TGCGCCAGCCACCCCGGAGCGGGGTTGGCCAATGAGCAGTTCTTC.

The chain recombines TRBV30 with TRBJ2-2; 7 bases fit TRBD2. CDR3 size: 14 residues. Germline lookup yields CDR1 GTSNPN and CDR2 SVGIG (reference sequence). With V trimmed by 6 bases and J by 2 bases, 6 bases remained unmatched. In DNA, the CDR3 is TGTGCCTGTTATACTAGCGTAAACACCGGGGAGCTGTTTTTT. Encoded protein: CACYTSVNTGELFF. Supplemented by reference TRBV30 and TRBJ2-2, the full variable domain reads SQTIHQWPATLVQPVGSPLSLECTVEGTSNPNLYWYRQAAGRGLQLLFYSVGIGQISSEVPQNLSASRPQDRQFILSSKKLLLSDSGFYLCACYTSVNTGELFFGEGSRLTVL.

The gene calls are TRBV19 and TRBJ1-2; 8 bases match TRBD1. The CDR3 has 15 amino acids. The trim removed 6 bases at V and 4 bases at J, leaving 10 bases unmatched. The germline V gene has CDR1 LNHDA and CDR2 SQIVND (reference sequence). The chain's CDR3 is CASRIATGDAYGYTF. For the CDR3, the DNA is TGTGCCAGTAGAATCGCGACAGGGGATGCCTATGGCTACACCTTC.

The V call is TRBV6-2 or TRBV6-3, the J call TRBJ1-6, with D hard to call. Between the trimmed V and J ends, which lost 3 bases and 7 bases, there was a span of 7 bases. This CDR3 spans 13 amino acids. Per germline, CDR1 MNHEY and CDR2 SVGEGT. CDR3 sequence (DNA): TGTGCCAGCAGTTATTCCAGGAATTCACCCCTCCACTTT. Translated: CASSYSRNSPLHF.